The 4 T cell receptor beta chains below come from one sample, sequenced in a study of graft-versus-host responses after intestinal transplantation. Only in-frame clones appear in the TCRdb table, and some are missing; sequencing was by immunoSEQ multiplex PCR. The table has some 81,000 clones, around nine tenths seen once. These receptors are not linked to any known antigen. The source material was unstimulated CD4+ T cells sorted from spleen or lymph node cells, sampled before intestinal transplant. The receptors were gathered from a human donor who received an intestinal transplant.

The gene calls are TRBV9 and TRBJ2-5; tentatively, D is TRBD2 (6 bases). Germline-derived CDR1 and CDR2 are SGDLS and YYNGEE. The length of the CDR3 is 15 residues. Trimming stripped 0 bases from V and 5 bases from J, with 14 bases between. The CDR3 bases are TGTGCCAGCAGCGTAGGTGGTGGCGGGGTGGAGACCCAGTACTTC. Translated: CASSVGGGGVETQYF.

This sequence joins TRBV5-1 and TRBJ2-7; 9 positions match TRBD2. The CDR3 spans 17 residues. The junction had 16 bases not matched to a gene; V was cut back by 2 bases and J by 7 bases. CDR1 SGHRS and CDR2 YFSETQ come from the germline V gene. In DNA form, the CDR3 reads TGCGCCAGCAGCTTATTCCTGGGACTAGCAGATGGCTCGGAGCAGTACTTC. Amino acids: CASSLFLGLADGSEQYF.

The count of this clone is one. This chain uses TRBV9 with TRBJ2-7; tentatively, D is TRBD1 (5 bases). Deletions cut 1 base from V and 2 bases from J, with 10 bases between. The V gene's germline CDR1 is SGDLS and CDR2 YYNGEE. The CDR3 covers 14 residues. CDR3 bases: TGTGCCAGCAGCGTATCACAGGAGCCCTACGAGCAGTACTTC. Translation gives CASSVSQEPYEQYF.

The CDR3: CASSRLGLLGYTF. CDR3 nucleotide sequence: TGTGCCAGCAGCCGTCTGGGGCTCCTCGGGTACACCTTC. The chain recombines TRBV11-2 with TRBJ1-2; weak D call: TRBD1 (5 bases). CDR1 is SGHAT, CDR2 FQNNGV, per germline. V was clipped by 5 bases and J by 11 bases, with 18 bases between them. The CDR3 runs to 13 residues.